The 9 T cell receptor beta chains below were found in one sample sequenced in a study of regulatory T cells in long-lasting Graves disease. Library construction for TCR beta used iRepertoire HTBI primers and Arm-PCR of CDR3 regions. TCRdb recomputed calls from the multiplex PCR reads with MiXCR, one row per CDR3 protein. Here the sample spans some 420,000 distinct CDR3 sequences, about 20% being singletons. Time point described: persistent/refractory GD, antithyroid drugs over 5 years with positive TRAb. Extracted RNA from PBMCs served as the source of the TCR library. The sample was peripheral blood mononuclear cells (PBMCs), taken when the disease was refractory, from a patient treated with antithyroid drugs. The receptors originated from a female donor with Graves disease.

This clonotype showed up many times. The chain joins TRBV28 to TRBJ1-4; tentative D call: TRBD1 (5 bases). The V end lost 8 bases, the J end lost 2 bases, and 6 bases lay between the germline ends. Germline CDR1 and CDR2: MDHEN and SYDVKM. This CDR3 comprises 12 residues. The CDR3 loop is CASRDTNEKLFF. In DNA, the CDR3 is TGTGCCAGCCGGGACACTAATGAAAAACTGTTTTTT. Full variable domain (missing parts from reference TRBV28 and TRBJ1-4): DVKVTQSSRYLVKRTGEKVFLECVQDMDHENMFWYRQDPGLGLRLIYFSYDVKMKEKGDIPEGYSVSREKKERFSLILESASTNQTSMYLCASRDTNEKLFFGSGTQLSVL.

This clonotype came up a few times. The chain's CDR3 is CAISDRGRFRETQYF. The CDR3 DNA is TGTGCCATCAGTGACAGGGGGCGGTTTCGAGAGACCCAGTACTTC. V and J are TRBV10-3 and TRBJ2-5, with 8 bases that match TRBD1. Unmatched junction bases numbered 7, after V lost 3 bases and J lost 4 bases. The CDR3 is 15 residues long. Per germline, CDR1 ENHRY and CDR2 SYGVKD.

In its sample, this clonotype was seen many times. This CDR3 reads CASSVTQGALGEKLFF. The DNA of the CDR3 is TGTGCCAGCAGTGTAACACAGGGGGCACTTGGTGAAAAACTGTTTTTT. The chain uses TRBV6-1 and TRBJ1-4; the match to TRBD1 covers 9 bases. This CDR3 has 16 amino acids. Trimming removed 4 bases from V and 7 bases from J; junction bases left unmatched: 10. The germline CDR1 and CDR2 sequences are MNHNS and SASEGT.

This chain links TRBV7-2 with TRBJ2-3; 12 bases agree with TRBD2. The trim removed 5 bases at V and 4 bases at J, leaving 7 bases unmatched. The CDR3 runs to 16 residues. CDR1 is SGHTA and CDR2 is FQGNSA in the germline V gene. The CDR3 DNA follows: TGTGCCAGCAGCCGACTAGCGGGAGCCGGCGCAGATACGCAGTATTTT. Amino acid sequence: CASSRLAGAGADTQYF.

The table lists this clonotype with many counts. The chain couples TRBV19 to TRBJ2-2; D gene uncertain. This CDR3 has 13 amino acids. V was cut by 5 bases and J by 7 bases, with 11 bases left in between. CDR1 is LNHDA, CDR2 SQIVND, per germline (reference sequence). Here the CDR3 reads CASSLHSGGELFF. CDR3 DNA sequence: TGTGCCAGTAGTCTTCACTCGGGCGGGGAGCTGTTTTTT.

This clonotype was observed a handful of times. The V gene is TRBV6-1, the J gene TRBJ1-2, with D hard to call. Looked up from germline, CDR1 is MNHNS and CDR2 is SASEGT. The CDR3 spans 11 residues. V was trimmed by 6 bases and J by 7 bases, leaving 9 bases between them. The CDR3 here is CASRGLGGYTF. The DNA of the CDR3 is TGTGCCAGCAGGGGTCTTGGTGGCTACACCTTC.

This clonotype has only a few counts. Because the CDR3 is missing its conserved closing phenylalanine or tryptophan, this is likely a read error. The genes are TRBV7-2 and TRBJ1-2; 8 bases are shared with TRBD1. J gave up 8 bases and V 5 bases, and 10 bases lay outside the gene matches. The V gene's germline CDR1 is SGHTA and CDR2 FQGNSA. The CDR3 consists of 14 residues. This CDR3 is CASSTRGQNSGYTS. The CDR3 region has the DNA TGTGCCAGCAGCACCAGGGGGCAGAACTCGGGCTACACCTCC.

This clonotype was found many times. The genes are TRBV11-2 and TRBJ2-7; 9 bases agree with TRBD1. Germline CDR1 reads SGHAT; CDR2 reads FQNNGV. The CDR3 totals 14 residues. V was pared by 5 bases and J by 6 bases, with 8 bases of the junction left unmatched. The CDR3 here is CASSPAPTGGEQYF. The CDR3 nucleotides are TGTGCCAGCAGCCCGGCCCCGACAGGGGGCGAGCAGTACTTC.

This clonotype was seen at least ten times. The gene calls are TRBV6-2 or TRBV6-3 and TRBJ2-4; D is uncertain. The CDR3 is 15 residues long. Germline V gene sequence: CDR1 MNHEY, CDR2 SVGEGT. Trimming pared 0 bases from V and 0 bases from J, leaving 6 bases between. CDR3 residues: CASSYSSAAKNIQYF. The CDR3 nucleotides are TGTGCCAGCAGTTACTCGTCAGCAGCCAAAAACATTCAGTACTTC.